This TCR beta chain originates from a study of cytomegalovirus exposure and HLA in healthy donors. The PCR made use of 60 Vbeta and 13 Jbeta primers. Original processing notes: A later analysis counted roughly 74 million unique TCR beta chains, around 12 million shared. Method: immunoSEQ multiplex PCR; TCRdb's copy keeps in-frame clones and lacks some. V, J and clone size derive from that table, while D and trimming were established from the DNA sequence. The repertoire holds around 130,000 clones, with under 90% as singletons. Germline V gene sequence: CDR1 MNHEY, CDR2 SMNVEV (reference sequence). CDR3 length: 19 residues. Between the trimmed V and J ends, which lost 6 bases and 2 bases, there was a span of 25 bases.

This sequence originates from a woman aged 40 to 49 in good health and CMV-seronegative. This chain uses TRBV27 with TRBJ2-2, with a possible D match to TRBD2 (5 bases). The specimen sequenced was PBMCs. The chain's CDR3 is CASSWRRTELFVNTGELFF. The CDR3 bases are TGTGCCAGCAGCTGGCGGAGGACTGAACTTTTTGTAAACACCGGGGAGCTGTTTTTT.